A single sample is the source of the 5 T cell receptor beta chains below, sequenced in a study of tumor-infiltrating lymphocytes in primary liver carcinoma. Unsorted whole blood supplied the blood RNA, and germline DNA was isolated too. TCR beta cDNA came from approximately 540 ng total RNA, primed with a constant-region primer. Investigators got TCR beta libraries out of three nested multiplex PCR rounds, done with slightly modified ARM-PCR. Each of the first two PCR rounds ran roughly 9 cycles with TRBV1-TRBV30 forward and C-beta reverse primers. TCRdb called the multiplex PCR reads again in MiXCR, with one record for every CDR3 protein. The profile shows a few hundred thousand distinct CDR3 sequences, around three fifths of them singletons. Sequenced sample: peripheral blood. These receptors originate from a woman aged 30 to 39 with primary liver carcinoma and hepatitis B virus infection.

The chain joins TRBV5-1 to TRBJ2-3; 7 bases line up with TRBD2. The CDR3 loop spans 15 amino acids. Trimming removed 7 bases from V and 7 bases from J; junction bases left unmatched: 15. CDR1 is SGHRS and CDR2 is YFSETQ in the germline V gene. The CDR3 loop is CASPVRGTLPHTQYF. CDR3 nucleotide sequence: TGCGCCAGCCCCGTGCGGGGGACCTTACCGCATACGCAGTATTTT.

Of note for this clonotype: This may come from a read error, since a much larger clone is one base off. The rearrangement links TRBV12-3 or TRBV12-4 to TRBJ2-5; 9 bases are shared with TRBD2. This CDR3 comprises 15 residues. CDR3 DNA: TGTGTCAGCAGTCCACAATATAGCGGGAGAGAGACCCAGTACTTC. Translated: CVSSPQYSGRETQYF.

The chain couples TRBV11-3 to TRBJ2-1, with a possible D match to TRBD1 (5 bases). Germline V gene sequence: CDR1 SGHNT, CDR2 YENEEA. The CDR3 length is 15 residues. Here the CDR3 reads CDGSPRGAPGDEQFF. As DNA, the CDR3 is TGTGACGGCAGCCCTCGTGGGGCCCCGGGCGATGAGCAGTTCTTC.

This clonotype was counted at least ten times. V and J are TRBV11-2 and TRBJ2-5; 8 bases fit TRBD2. After removal of 1 base from V and 3 bases from J, the junction contained 7 bases not matched to a gene. Germline values: CDR1 SGHAT, CDR2 FQNNGV. The CDR3 length is 16 residues. Here the CDR3 reads CASSLGGTRAEETQYF. The CDR3 coding sequence is TGTGCCAGCAGCTTAGGGGGGACTAGGGCCGAAGAGACCCAGTACTTC.

A few counts support this clonotype. This rearrangement joins TRBV14 to TRBJ2-5; TRBD2 aligns across 9 bases. Germline V gene lookup returns CDR1 SGHDN and CDR2 FVKESK. V lost 4 bases to trimming and J lost 1 base; unmatched junction nucleotides: 4. This CDR3 comprises 15 residues. The CDR3 protein is CASSLGGRAQETQYF. As DNA, the CDR3 is TGTGCCAGCAGCCTCGGCGGGAGGGCCCAAGAGACCCAGTACTTC.